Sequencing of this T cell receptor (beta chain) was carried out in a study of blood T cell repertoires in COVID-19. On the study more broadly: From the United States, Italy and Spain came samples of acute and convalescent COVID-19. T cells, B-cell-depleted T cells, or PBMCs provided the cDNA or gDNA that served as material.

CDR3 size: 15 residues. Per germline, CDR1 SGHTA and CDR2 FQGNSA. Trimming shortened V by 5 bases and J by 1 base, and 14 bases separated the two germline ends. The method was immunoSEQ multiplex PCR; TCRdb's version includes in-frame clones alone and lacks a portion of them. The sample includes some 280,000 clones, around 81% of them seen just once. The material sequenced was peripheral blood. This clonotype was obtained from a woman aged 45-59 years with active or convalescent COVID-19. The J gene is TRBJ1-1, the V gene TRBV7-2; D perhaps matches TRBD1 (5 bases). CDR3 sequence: CASSPHRLPNTEAFF. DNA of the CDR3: TGTGCCAGCAGCCCACACAGGTTGCCGAACACTGAAGCTTTCTTT.